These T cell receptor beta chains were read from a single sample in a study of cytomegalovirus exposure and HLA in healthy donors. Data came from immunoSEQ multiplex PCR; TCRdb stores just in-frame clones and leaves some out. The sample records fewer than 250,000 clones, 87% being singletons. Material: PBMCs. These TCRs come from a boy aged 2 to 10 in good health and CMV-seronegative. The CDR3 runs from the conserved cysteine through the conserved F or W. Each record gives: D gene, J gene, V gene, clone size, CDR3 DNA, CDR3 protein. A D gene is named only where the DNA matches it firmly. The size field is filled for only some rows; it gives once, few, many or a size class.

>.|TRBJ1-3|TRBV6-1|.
TGTGCCAGCAGGGGGCCCGGAAACACCATATATTTT
CASRGPGNTIYF
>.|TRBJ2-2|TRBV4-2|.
TGTGCCAGCAGCCAAGGACCCCTGAGGACCGGGGAGCTGTTTTTT
CASSQGPLRTGELFF
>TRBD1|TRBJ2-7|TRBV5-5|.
TGTGCCAGCAGCTTGGGGACAGGGGCCTACGAGCAGTACTTC
CASSLGTGAYEQYF
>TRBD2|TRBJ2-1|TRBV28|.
TGTGCCAGCAGTTCCGGGGGGATTGAGCAGTTCTTC
CASSSGGIEQFF
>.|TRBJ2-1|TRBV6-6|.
TGTGCCAGCAGTGGGGCGGCCTGGTACAATGAGCAGTTCTTC
CASSGAAWYNEQFF
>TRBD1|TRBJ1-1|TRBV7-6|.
TGTGCCAGCAGCTTCACAGGGGAGACTGAAGCTTTCTTT
CASSFTGETEAFF
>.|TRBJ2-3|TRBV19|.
TGTGCCAGTAGTCGTCGCACAGATACGCAGTATTTT
CASSRRTDTQYF
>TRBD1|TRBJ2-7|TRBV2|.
TGTGCCAGTCTAGACAGGGCGAAGTCCTACGAGCAGTACTTC
CASLDRAKSYEQYF
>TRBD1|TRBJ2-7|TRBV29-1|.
TGCAGCGTGGCCGGGACAGGACTCTACGAGCAGTACTTC
CSVAGTGLYEQYF
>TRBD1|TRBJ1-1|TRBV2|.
TGTGCCAGCAGTGATCGGGGGACAGGGTTGGGCACTGAAGCTTTCTTT
CASSDRGTGLGTEAFF
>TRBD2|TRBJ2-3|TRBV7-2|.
TGTGCCAGCAGCTTGGCTAGCGGTAGCACAGATACGCAGTATTTT
CASSLASGSTDTQYF
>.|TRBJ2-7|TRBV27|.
TGTGCCAGCACCCCAATGATCGGTACCTACGAGCAGTACTTC
CASTPMIGTYEQYF
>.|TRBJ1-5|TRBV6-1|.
TGTGCCAGCAGTGAAGTGTGGCAGGGGAATCAGCCCCAGCATTTT
CASSEVWQGNQPQHF
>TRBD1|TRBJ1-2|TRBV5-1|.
TGCGCCAGCAGCGTGGGACAGGGAGGCTATGGCTACACCTTC
CASSVGQGGYGYTF
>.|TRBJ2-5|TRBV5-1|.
TGCGCCAGCAGCTTGGATGGGACAAGAAGTGGAGAGACCCAGTACTTC
CASSLDGTRSGETQYF
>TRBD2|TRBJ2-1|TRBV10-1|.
TGCGCCAGCAGTGAGAAACCGGAGCGGGGGGGACTTAACAATGAGCAGTTCTTC
CASSEKPERGGLNNEQFF
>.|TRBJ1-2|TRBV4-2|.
TGTGCCAGCAGCCAAGATCCCCTACCGGGACACCAAAACTATGGCTACACCTTC
CASSQDPLPGHQNYGYTF
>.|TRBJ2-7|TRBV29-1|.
TGCAGCGTTGAGGCCCAGGGTGGCTACGAGCAGTACTTC
CSVEAQGGYEQYF
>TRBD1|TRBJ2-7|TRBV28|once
TGTGCCAGCAGCCTGACAGGGCGCTACGAGCAGTACTTC
CASSLTGRYEQYF
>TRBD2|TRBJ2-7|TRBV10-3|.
TGTGCCATCAGTGAGTTATCGGGAGGGCCGGACGAGCAGTACTTC
CAISELSGGPDEQYF
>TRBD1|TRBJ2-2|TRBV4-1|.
TGCGCCAGCAGCCAAGCGGGACAGGGAAGGACCGGGGAGCTGTTTTTT
CASSQAGQGRTGELFF
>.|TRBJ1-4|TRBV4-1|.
TGCGCCAGCAGCCAAGATCTGGGGAGCCGGGAAAAACTGTTTTTT
CASSQDLGSREKLFF
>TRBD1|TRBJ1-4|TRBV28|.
TGTGCCAGCAGTTCGCACAGGGGGCAGTACGAAAAACTGTTTTTT
CASSSHRGQYEKLFF
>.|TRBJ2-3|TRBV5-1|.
TGCGCCAGCAGCTCCACAGGGTCAGCAGATACGCAGTATTTT
CASSSTGSADTQYF
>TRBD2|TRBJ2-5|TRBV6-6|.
TGTGCCAGCAGTTCCCGGACTAGGGAAGAGACCCAGTACTTC
CASSSRTREETQYF
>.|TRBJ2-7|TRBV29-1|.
TGCAGCGCCTACTATACTGTGGAGAGCTCCTACGAGCAGTACTTC
CSAYYTVESSYEQYF
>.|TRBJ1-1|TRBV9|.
TGTGCCAGCAGCGTAGGGGCAGGGGTGGACACTGAAGCTTTCTTT
CASSVGAGVDTEAFF
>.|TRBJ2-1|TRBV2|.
TGTGCCAGCGCGTGGGACTTCTACAATGAGCAGTTCTTC
CASAWDFYNEQFF
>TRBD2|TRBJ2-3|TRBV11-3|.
TGTGCCAGCAGCCCTACGGGCGGGGGGGTCACAGATACGCAGTATTTT
CASSPTGGGVTDTQYF
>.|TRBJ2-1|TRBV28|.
TGTGCCAGCACACCACAGGGATTGGGTGAGCAGTTCTTC
CASTPQGLGEQFF
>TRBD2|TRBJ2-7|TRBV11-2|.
TGTGCCAGCAGCCCCGAACTAGCGGGGGGATCCTACGAGCAGTACTTC
CASSPELAGGSYEQYF
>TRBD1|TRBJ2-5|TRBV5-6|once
TGTGCCAGCAGCTTGACAGGGGGAGAGACCCAGTACTTC
CASSLTGGETQYF
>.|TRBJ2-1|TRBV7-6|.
TGTGCCAGCAGCTTAAAACGGGGATACAATGAGCAGTTCTTC
CASSLKRGYNEQFF
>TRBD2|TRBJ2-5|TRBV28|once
TGTGCCAGCAGGGTCGGGACTAGCGGACAAGAGACCCAGTACTTC
CASRVGTSGQETQYF
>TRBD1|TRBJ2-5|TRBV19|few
TGTGCCAGTAGTTGGACAGGACAAGAGACCCAGTACTTC
CASSWTGQETQYF
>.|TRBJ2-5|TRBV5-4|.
TGTGCCAGCAGCTCTGACAGTTCCGGAGAGACCCAGTACTTC
CASSSDSSGETQYF
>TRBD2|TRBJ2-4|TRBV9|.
TGTGCCAGCAGCGTAGGGAGCGGGGGGGGGCGAGGAAACATTCAGTACTTC
CASSVGSGGGRGNIQYF
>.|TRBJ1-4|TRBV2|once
TGTGCCAGCAGCCGGCAAGGAGCTAATGAAAAACTGTTTTTT
CASSRQGANEKLFF
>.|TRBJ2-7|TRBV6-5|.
TGTGCCAGCAGTTACCGAGGCGAAATGCCCTACGAGCAGTACTTC
CASSYRGEMPYEQYF
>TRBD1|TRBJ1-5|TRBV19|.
TGTGCCAGTAGTATAGATCAGGGGGCCGTTAGCAATCAGCCCCAGCATTTT
CASSIDQGAVSNQPQHF
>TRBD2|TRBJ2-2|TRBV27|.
TGTGCCAGCAGTTTGGGGACTAGCGCAGGGGGGGAGCTGTTTTTT
CASSLGTSAGGELFF
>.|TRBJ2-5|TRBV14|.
TGTGCCAGCTCCCCAGGGGACGGTCTAGAGACCCAGTACTTC
CASSPGDGLETQYF
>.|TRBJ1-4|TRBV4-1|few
TGCGCCAGCAGCCAAGGGCCAGGATTTTCCGAAAAACTGTTTTTT
CASSQGPGFSEKLFF
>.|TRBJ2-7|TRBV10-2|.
TGCGCCAGCAGTGAGTTCACAGCCTACGAGCAGTACTTC
CASSEFTAYEQYF
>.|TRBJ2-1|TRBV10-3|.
TGTGCCATCAGGGACGGGGAAAATGAGCAGTTCTTC
CAIRDGENEQFF
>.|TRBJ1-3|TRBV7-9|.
TGTGCCAGCAGCACGAGGCGGCCAGGAAACACCATATATTTT
CASSTRRPGNTIYF
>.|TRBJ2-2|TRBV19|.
TGTGCCAGTAGTATAACTGCGAACACCGGGGAGCTGTTTTTT
CASSITANTGELFF
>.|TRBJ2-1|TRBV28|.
TGTGCCAGCATGTCGTTGACCTTGGCGGATGGTGAGCAGTTCTTC
CASMSLTLADGEQFF
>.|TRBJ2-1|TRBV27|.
TGTGCCAGCAGTTTTTTATTCCCGCCAGGGGACGGGGAGGGGAACAATGAGCAGTTCTTC
CASSFLFPPGDGEGNNEQFF
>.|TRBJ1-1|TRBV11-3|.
TGTGCCTGCAGTGACAGCATGAACACTGAAGCTTTCTTT
CACSDSMNTEAFF
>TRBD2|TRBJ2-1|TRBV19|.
TGTGCCAGTAGTACCCACGGGACTAGCGGGGGGGCGAGCTCCTACAATGAGCAGTTCTTC
CASSTHGTSGGASSYNEQFF